The clone carrying this T cell receptor beta chain occurred once. This table comes from immunoSEQ multiplex PCR, and its TCRdb copy is limited to in-frame clones, with some not included. The data contain 48,000 or so clones, around 86% of them singletons. V shed 6 bases and J shed 0 bases, with 12 bases lying between them. The length of the CDR3 is 15 residues. Germline assignment: CDR1 MNHNY and CDR2 SVGAGI (reference sequence). The data originate from a study of blood T cell repertoires in COVID-19. V is TRBV6-6 and J is TRBJ1-5; D remains unclear. Sample: peripheral blood. The TCR was taken from an elderly woman with COVID-19, enrolled during active disease. As DNA, the CDR3 is TGTGCCAGCAGGGGAACGGACTTTAGCAATCAGCCCCAGCATTTT. It translates to CASRGTDFSNQPQHF.